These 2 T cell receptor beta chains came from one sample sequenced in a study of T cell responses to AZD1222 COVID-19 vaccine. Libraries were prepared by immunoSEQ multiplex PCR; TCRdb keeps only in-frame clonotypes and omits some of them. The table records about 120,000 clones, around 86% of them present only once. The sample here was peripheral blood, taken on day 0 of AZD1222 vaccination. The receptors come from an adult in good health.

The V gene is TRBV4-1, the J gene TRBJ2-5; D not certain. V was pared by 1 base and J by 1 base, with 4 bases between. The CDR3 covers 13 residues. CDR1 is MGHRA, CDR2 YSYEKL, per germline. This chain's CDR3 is CASSQATQETQYF. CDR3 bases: TGCGCCAGCAGCCAAGCAACCCAAGAGACCCAGTACTTC.

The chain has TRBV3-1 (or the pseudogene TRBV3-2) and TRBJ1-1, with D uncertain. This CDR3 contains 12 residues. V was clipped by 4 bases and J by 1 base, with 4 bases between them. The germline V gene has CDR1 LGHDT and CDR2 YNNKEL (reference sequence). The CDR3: CASSPRNTEAFF. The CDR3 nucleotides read TGTGCCAGCAGCCCGAGGAACACTGAAGCTTTCTTT.